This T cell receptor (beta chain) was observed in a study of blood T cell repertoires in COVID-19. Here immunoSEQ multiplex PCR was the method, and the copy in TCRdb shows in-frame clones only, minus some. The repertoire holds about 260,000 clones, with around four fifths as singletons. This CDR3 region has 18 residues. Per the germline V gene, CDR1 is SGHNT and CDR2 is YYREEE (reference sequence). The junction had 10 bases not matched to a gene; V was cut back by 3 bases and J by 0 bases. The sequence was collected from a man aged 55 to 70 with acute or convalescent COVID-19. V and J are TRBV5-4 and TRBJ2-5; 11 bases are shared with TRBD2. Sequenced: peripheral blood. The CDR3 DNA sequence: TGTGCCAGCAGCTCCCCCTGGACTAGCGGGTCGTACCAAGAGACCCAGTACTTC. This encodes CASSSPWTSGSYQETQYF.